The rows below give T cell receptor beta chains drawn from one sample of a study of post-analysis software for immune sequencing data. TCRdb recomputed calls from the PCR reads with MiXCR, one row per CDR3 protein. The sample holds 400,000 to 500,000 distinct CDR3 sequences, approximately 42% seen once. The sequenced sample consisted of blood. All receptors come from a girl aged 2 to 9 with multiple sclerosis. Both conserved end residues are part of each CDR3. D genes are given only for firm matches. The size field is filled for only some rows; it gives once, few, many or a size class.

>TRBV7-3|NA|TRBJ2-3|NA|14
TGTGCCAGCAGCTCCGGGATTCTCACAGATACGCAGTATTTT
CASSSGILTDTQYF
>TRBV12-3/TRBV12-4|TRBD2|TRBJ2-5|NA|15
TGTGCCAGCAGTTTTAGGCTAGCGGGGGAGGAGACCCAGTACTTC
CASSFRLAGEETQYF
>TRBV7-9|NA|TRBJ1-1|NA|15
TGTGCCAGCAGCTTAGGGACGGGGTGGGACACTGAAGCTTTCTTT
CASSLGTGWDTEAFF
>TRBV12-3/TRBV12-4|NA|TRBJ2-3|NA|13
TGTGCCAGCACCCTTCGACAGGTAGATACGCAGTATTTT
CASTLRQVDTQYF
>TRBV7-2|TRBD1|TRBJ1-1|few|13
TGTGCCAGCAGCCGAGACAGGGTGAGAGAAGCTTTCTTT
CASSRDRVREAFF
>TRBV10-3|NA|TRBJ2-5|NA|16
TGTGCCATCAGTGGAAAGCGTACAGGGGGGGGAGAGACCCAGTACTTC
CAISGKRTGGGETQYF
>TRBV5-1|NA|TRBJ2-7|NA|16
TGCGCCAGCAGGGGGTCCTTAATGGAGGGAACCTACGAGCAGTACTTC
CASRGSLMEGTYEQYF
>TRBV10-3|NA|TRBJ2-5|NA|17
TGTGCCATCAGTGAGTCGACGACGGCACCCCCTAAAGAGACCCAGTACTTC
CAISESTTAPPKETQYF
>TRBV15|TRBD1|TRBJ2-7|few|21
TGTGCCACCAGCAGAGAGTTGGGTCGGACAGGGATGGACTTTGGGGGTTACGAGCAGTACTTC
CATSRELGRTGMDFGGYEQYF
>TRBV7-2|NA|TRBJ2-7|few|14
TGTGCCAGCAGCTCAGAGGGGTGGGGCTACGAGCAGTACTTC
CASSSEGWGYEQYF
>TRBV4-2|NA|TRBJ1-6|NA|19
TGTGCCAGCAGTTACGCTCATTGGACAGAGTCTTTAGAGAATTCACCCCTCCACTTT
CASSYAHWTESLENSPLHF
>TRBV7-2|NA|TRBJ2-1|NA|13
TGTGCCAGCAGCTTTGGCAGGGAAGAGACCCAGTTCTTC
CASSFGREETQFF
>TRBV3-1|NA|TRBJ2-2|NA|12
TGTGCCAGCAGCCAAGATGGATGGGAGCTGTTTTTT
CASSQDGWELFF
>TRBV6-5|NA|TRBJ2-7|few|16
TGTGCCAGCAGTTACTCGATAGTTACCTACTCCTACGAGCAGTACTTC
CASSYSIVTYSYEQYF
>TRBV7-9|TRBD1|TRBJ1-2|few|13
TGTGCCAGCAGCTCCCGACAGGGAGGGGGCTACACCTTC
CASSSRQGGGYTF
>TRBV6-2/TRBV6-3|NA|TRBJ2-3|NA|15
TGTGCCAGCCCTCCCTCGGGCCAGACTTTGGATACGCAGTATTTT
CASPPSGQTLDTQYF
>TRBV6-5|NA|TRBJ2-1|NA|14
TGTGCCAGCAGGGCGGTCGGATACTACAATGAGCAGTTCTTC
CASRAVGYYNEQFF
>TRBV12-3/TRBV12-4|NA|TRBJ2-1|NA|15
TGTGCCAGCAGTTTAACCGGGAAAACCCATGAGTGGCAGTTCTTC
CASSLTGKTHEWQFF
>TRBV4-1|NA|TRBJ2-1|few|18
TGCGCCAGCAGCCAAGTCTACCCCGGAGGGAACCCTTACAATGAGCAGTTCTTC
CASSQVYPGGNPYNEQFF
>TRBV10-3|NA|TRBJ2-3|few|15
TGTGCCATCAGTGAGTCGACGAGGGGTGGGGATACGCAGTATTTT
CAISESTRGGDTQYF
>TRBV5-1|TRBD1|TRBJ2-7|few|14
TGCGCCAGCAGCGGGGGACAGCCCCCCTACGAGCAGTACTTC
CASSGGQPPYEQYF
>TRBV3-1|TRBD2|TRBJ2-4|NA|20
TGTGCCAGCAGCCAAAGGGGCGCAGGGACTAGATGGGGTGGTGGGAACATTCAGTACTTC
CASSQRGAGTRWGGGNIQYF
>TRBV7-7|TRBD2|TRBJ2-1|few|13
TGTGCTAGCAGCCCGATAGCGGGAGATTTTCAGTTCTTC
CASSPIAGDFQFF
>TRBV7-2|NA|TRBJ2-1|NA|16
TGTGCCAGCAGCTTAGAAGTCGGGAACTCCTACAATGAGCAGTTCTTC
CASSLEVGNSYNEQFF
>TRBV12-3/TRBV12-4|NA|TRBJ1-1|NA|13
TGTGCCAGCAGTTTGATGGCGAACACTGAAGCTTTCTTT
CASSLMANTEAFF
>TRBV5-1|NA|TRBJ1-1|few|14
TGCGCCAGCAGCTTGGTCGAACGGAACACTGAAGCTTTCTTT
CASSLVERNTEAFF
>TRBV15|TRBD2|TRBJ2-3|NA|17
TGTGCCACCAGCAGAGGGACAGCGGGAGGTTACACAGATACGCAGTATTTT
CATSRGTAGGYTDTQYF
>TRBV6-6|NA|TRBJ2-7|NA|12
TGTGCCAGCAGTTCCTACACGGACGAGCAGTACTTC
CASSSYTDEQYF
>TRBV7-2|TRBD1|TRBJ2-3|NA|15
TGTGCCAGCAGCCAAGGGGACAGGCTCGTTGATACGCAGTATTTT
CASSQGDRLVDTQYF
>TRBV4-2|NA|TRBJ2-7|many|13
TGTGCCAGCAGCCAGTATCTAGGGGGGGAGCAGTACTTC
CASSQYLGGEQYF
>TRBV5-1|TRBD1|TRBJ1-6|NA|14
TGCGCCAGCAGCTCAGACAGGGGTCAATCACCCCTCCACTTT
CASSSDRGQSPLHF
>TRBV2|TRBD1|TRBJ2-5|few|14
TGTGCCAGCATCCTACAGGGGCATTTCGAGACCCAGTACTTC
CASILQGHFETQYF
>TRBV7-2|NA|TRBJ1-5|NA|14
TGTGCCAGCAGTGTGGACAGACACAATCAGCCCCAGCATTTT
CASSVDRHNQPQHF
>TRBV15|NA|TRBJ2-5|NA|16
TGTGCCACCAGCAGGAGGAAGTTATGGGGGCAAGAGACCCAGTACTTC
CATSRRKLWGQETQYF
>TRBV9|NA|TRBJ2-7|NA|15
TGTGCCAGCAGCGTCGAACCCAGGGATTACTACGAGCAGTACTTC
CASSVEPRDYYEQYF
>TRBV12-3/TRBV12-4|TRBD2|TRBJ2-7|few|16
TGTGCCAGCAGTCCAAGAAGGCGCGGGACTAACTACGAGCAGTACTTC
CASSPRRRGTNYEQYF
>TRBV12-3/TRBV12-4|NA|TRBJ2-1|NA|12
TGTGCCAGCAGTTCCCAGTACAATGAGCAGTTCTTC
CASSSQYNEQFF
>TRBV7-2|NA|TRBJ1-1|few|13
TGTGCCAGCACCGGGACACGGAACACTGAAGCTTTCTTT
CASTGTRNTEAFF
>TRBV7-9|TRBD1|TRBJ2-7|few|15
TGTGCCAGCAGTCCGGGACAGGGGGTCTCCTACGAGCAGTACTTC
CASSPGQGVSYEQYF
>TRBV7-9|NA|TRBJ2-3|NA|16
TGTGCCAGCAGCCATAGCGGGGACAGAAGCACAGATACGCAGTATTTT
CASSHSGDRSTDTQYF
>TRBV6-6|NA|TRBJ1-1|NA|13
TGTGCCAGCAGTTACTCCGGGACATCTGAAGCTTTCTTT
CASSYSGTSEAFF
>TRBV15|NA|TRBJ2-6|NA|16
TGTGCCACCAGCAGAGACCCAAACCTTGGGGCCAACGTCCTGACTTTC
CATSRDPNLGANVLTF
>TRBV12-3/TRBV12-4|TRBD1|TRBJ1-6|few|15
TGTGCCAGCAGTTTAGCGGACAGGGGCAATTCACCCCTCCACTTT
CASSLADRGNSPLHF
>TRBV6-4|NA|TRBJ1-2|NA|13
TGTGCCAGCAGGGACGGGGAGAGCTATGGCTACACCTTC
CASRDGESYGYTF
>TRBV20-1|NA|TRBJ2-3|few|15
TGCAGTGCCCCAAGAATGGAGATAGGCACAGATACGCAGTATTTT
CSAPRMEIGTDTQYF
>TRBV9|NA|TRBJ2-3|NA|15
TGTGCCAGCAGCGTCCGGGACGTGACGGCGGATACGCAGTATTTT
CASSVRDVTADTQYF
>TRBV12-3/TRBV12-4|NA|TRBJ1-2|NA|13
TGTGCCAGCAGTCCTATGGACAACTATGGCTACACCTTC
CASSPMDNYGYTF
>TRBV29-1|NA|TRBJ2-5|NA|18
TGCAGCGTTGAAGATTGGTCTTCTGCACGGGACACCTATGGGGCCCAGTACTTC
CSVEDWSSARDTYGAQYF
>TRBV2|TRBD2|TRBJ2-3|NA|15
TGTGCCAGCAGTGACTTGGGCGGGAGGCTTGATACGCAGTATTTT
CASSDLGGRLDTQYF
>TRBV29-1|NA|TRBJ2-7|NA|14
TGCAGCGTTGATTTGCGGCCGGGGGCCTACGAGCAGTACTTC
CSVDLRPGAYEQYF